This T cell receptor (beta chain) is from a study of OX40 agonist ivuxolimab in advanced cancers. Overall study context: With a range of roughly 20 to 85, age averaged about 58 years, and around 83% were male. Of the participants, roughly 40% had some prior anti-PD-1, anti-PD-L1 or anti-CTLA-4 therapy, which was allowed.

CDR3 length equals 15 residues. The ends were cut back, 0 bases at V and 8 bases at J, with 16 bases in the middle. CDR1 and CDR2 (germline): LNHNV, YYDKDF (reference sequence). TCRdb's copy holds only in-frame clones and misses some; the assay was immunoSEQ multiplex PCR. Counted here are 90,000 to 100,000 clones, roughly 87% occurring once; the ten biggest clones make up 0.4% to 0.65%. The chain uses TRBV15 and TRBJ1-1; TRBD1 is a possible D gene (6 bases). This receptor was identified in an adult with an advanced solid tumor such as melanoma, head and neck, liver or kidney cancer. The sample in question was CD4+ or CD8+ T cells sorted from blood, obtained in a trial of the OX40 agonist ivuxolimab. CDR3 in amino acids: CATSRDGMGGPEAFF. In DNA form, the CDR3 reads TGTGCCACCAGCAGAGATGGGATGGGGGGGCCCGAAGCTTTCTTT.